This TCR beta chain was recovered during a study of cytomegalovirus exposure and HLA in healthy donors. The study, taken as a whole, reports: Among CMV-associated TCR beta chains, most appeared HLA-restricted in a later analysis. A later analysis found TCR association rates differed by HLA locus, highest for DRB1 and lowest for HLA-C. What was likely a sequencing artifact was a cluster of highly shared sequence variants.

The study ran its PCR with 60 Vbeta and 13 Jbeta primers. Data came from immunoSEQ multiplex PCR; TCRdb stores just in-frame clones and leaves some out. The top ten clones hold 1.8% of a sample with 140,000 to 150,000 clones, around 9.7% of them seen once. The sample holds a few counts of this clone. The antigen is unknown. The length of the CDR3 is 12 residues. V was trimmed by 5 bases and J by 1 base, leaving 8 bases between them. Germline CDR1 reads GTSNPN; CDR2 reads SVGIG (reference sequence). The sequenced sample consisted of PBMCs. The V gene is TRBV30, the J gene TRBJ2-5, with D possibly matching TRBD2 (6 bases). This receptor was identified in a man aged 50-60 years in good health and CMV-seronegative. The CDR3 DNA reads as TGTGCCTGGGGGGGGATCCAAGAGACCCAGTACTTC. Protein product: CAWGGIQETQYF.